The 20 T cell receptor beta chains below all came from one sample that was sequenced in a study of blood T cell repertoires in COVID-19. Using immunoSEQ multiplex PCR, the repertoire was profiled, and TCRdb retains in-frame clones only, with some absent. The data show some 300,000 clones, with 90% seen just once and under 1.1% held by the top ten. The source material was peripheral blood. The receptors originated from a woman between 40 and 50 years old with COVID-19, enrolled during active disease.

The CDR3 spells CARTGHTGASSGNTIYF. In nucleotides, the CDR3 is TGTGCCAGAACGGGGCATACAGGGGCCAGCTCTGGAAACACCATATATTTT. The chain employs TRBV19 and TRBJ1-3; 7 bases map to TRBD1. CDR1 is LNHDA and CDR2 is SQIVND in the germline V gene (reference sequence). The CDR3 totals 17 residues. Trimming removed 9 bases from V and 0 bases from J; junction bases left unmatched: 14. The full variable domain, its missing parts supplied by reference TRBV19 and TRBJ1-3, is DGGITQSPKYLFRKEGQNVTLSCEQNLNHDAMYWYRQDPGQGLRLIYYSQIVNDFQKGDIAEGYSVSREKKESFPLTVTSAQKNPTAFYLCARTGHTGASSGNTIYFGEGSWLTVV.

This clone was seen just once. V is TRBV10-3 and J is TRBJ1-3; possibly TRBD1 for D (5 bases). V lost 2 bases to trimming and J lost 0 bases, with 11 bases between them. This CDR3 spans 16 amino acids. The germline V gene encodes CDR1 ENHRY and CDR2 SYGVKD. The CDR3, as DNA: TGTGCCATCAGTGAGCGACAGTTAAGCTCTGGAAACACCATATATTTT. Its protein is CAISERQLSSGNTIYF.

The rearrangement uses TRBV2 and TRBJ1-4, with a tentative D call TRBD1 (6 bases). The CDR3 length is 15 residues. V lost 2 bases, J lost 7 bases, and 14 bases lay in between. Germline V gene sequence: CDR1 SNHLY, CDR2 FYNNEI. The CDR3 loop reads CASSEPTGFAEKLFF. The CDR3 DNA follows: TGTGCCAGCAGTGAACCGACAGGATTTGCTGAAAAACTGTTTTTT.

In its sample, this clone was seen once. The chain carries TRBV2 and TRBJ2-5; TRBD2 agrees at 13 bases. From germline, CDR1 is SNHLY and CDR2 FYNNEI. Losses at the gene ends were 5 bases for V and 5 bases for J; bases not matched to a gene: 5. This CDR3 region has 15 residues. CDR3 DNA: TGTGCCAGCAGTAGGACTAGCGGGAGTAGGGAGACCCAGTACTTC. Protein: CASSRTSGSRETQYF.

The rearrangement joins TRBV13 to TRBJ1-5, with D perhaps TRBD1 (6 bases). The germline V and J ends were trimmed by 0 bases and 1 base, with 10 bases remaining between them. The germline V gene encodes CDR1 PRHDT and CDR2 FYEKMQ (reference sequence). The CDR3 contains 16 residues. CDR3 loop: CASSLGGRGSNQPQHF. The CDR3 DNA reads as TGTGCCAGCAGCTTAGGCGGCAGGGGAAGCAATCAGCCCCAGCATTTT. The variable domain in full, with the rest retrieved from reference TRBV13 and TRBJ1-5, is AAGVIQSPRHLIKEKRETATLKCYPIPRHDTVYWYQQGPGQDPQFLISFYEKMQSDKGSIPDRFSAQQFSDYHSELNMSSLELGDSALYFCASSLGGRGSNQPQHFGDGTRLSIL.

The rearrangement links TRBV20-1 to TRBJ2-7; 9 nucleotides match TRBD1. After removal of 3 bases from V and 6 bases from J, the junction contained 9 bases not matched to a gene. Germline V gene data show CDR1 as DFQATT and CDR2 as SNEGSKA (reference sequence). This CDR3 has 14 residues. The CDR3, as DNA: TGCAGTGCTAGTTACAGGGGGCTGGGCAGCGAGCAGTACTTC. Protein sequence: CSASYRGLGSEQYF.

The rearrangement uses TRBV7-9 and TRBJ2-3; TRBD2 is a possible D gene (5 bases). The V gene lost 5 bases and the J gene lost 0 bases, with 12 bases spanning the gap. Germline values: CDR1 SEHNR, CDR2 FQNEAQ (reference sequence). The CDR3 spans 15 residues. The CDR3 bases are TGTGCCAGCAGCCCGGACTCGTCTAGCACAGATACGCAGTATTTT. Translation gives CASSPDSSSTDTQYF. Supplemented by reference TRBV7-9 and TRBJ2-3, the full variable domain reads DTGVSQNPRHKITKRGQNVTFRCDPISEHNRLYWYRQTLGQGPEFLTYFQNEAQLEKSRLLSDRFSAERPKGSFSTLEIQRTEQGDSAMYLCASSPDSSSTDTQYFGPGTRLTVL.

The rearrangement joins TRBV28 to TRBJ2-7; 7 positions match TRBD1. V lost 3 bases to trimming and J lost 5 bases; unmatched junction nucleotides: 10. Germline loops: CDR1 MDHEN, CDR2 SYDVKM. The CDR3 loop spans 15 amino acids. CDR3 amino acids: CASSFSRQGRHEQYF. The CDR3 DNA follows: TGTGCCAGCAGTTTCTCTCGACAGGGTCGCCACGAGCAGTACTTC.

The genes are TRBV24-1 and TRBJ2-1, with D maybe TRBD1 (6 bases). This CDR3 comprises 17 residues. CDR1 is KGHDR and CDR2 is SFDVKD in the germline V gene. Trimming pared 2 bases from V and 4 bases from J, leaving 17 bases between. CDR3 loop: CATSDSRQAKGYNEQFF. For the CDR3, the DNA is TGTGCCACCAGTGATTCGAGACAGGCAAAAGGGTACAATGAGCAGTTCTTC.

The chain recombines TRBV20-1 with TRBJ1-5, with TRBD1 as a possible D gene (5 bases). Trimming shortened V by 3 bases and J by 6 bases, and 12 bases separated the two germline ends. The CDR3 is 13 amino acids. Germline CDR1 and CDR2: DFQATT and SNEGSKA (reference sequence). CDR3 DNA: TGCAGTGCTAGTTCCTTCCAGGGTCAGCCCCAGCATTTT. This encodes CSASSFQGQPQHF.

This clone was seen just once. J is TRBJ1-3 and V is TRBV28; TRBD1 matches at 10 bases. Germline assignment: CDR1 MDHEN and CDR2 SYDVKM. With 6 bases clipped from V and 2 bases from J, the junction kept 7 bases outside the gene matches. This CDR3 is built from 16 residues. CDR3 nucleotide sequence: TGTGCCAGCAGCCGCCAAGGACAGGGGGCTGGAAACACCATATATTTT. Its protein is CASSRQGQGAGNTIYF.

This sequence joins TRBV28 and TRBJ2-7, with a possible D match to TRBD1 (6 bases). This CDR3 is 13 amino acids long. Per the germline V gene, CDR1 is MDHEN and CDR2 is SYDVKM. V dropped 7 bases and J dropped 0 bases, with 10 bases sitting between them. The CDR3 bases are TGTGCCAGCAAGACAGGAAACTCCTACGAGCAGTACTTC. Translating gives CASKTGNSYEQYF.

The rearrangement uses TRBV3-1 (or the pseudogene TRBV3-2) and TRBJ2-7; 16 bases are shared with TRBD2. The CDR3 is 17 residues long. The junction had 7 bases not matched to a gene; V was cut back by 5 bases and J by 3 bases. Per the germline V gene, CDR1 is LGHDT and CDR2 is YNNKEL (reference sequence). CDR3 residues: CASSGPGLAGGRYEQYF. DNA for the CDR3: TGTGCCAGCAGCGGGCCGGGACTAGCGGGGGGGCGCTACGAGCAGTACTTC.

The V call is TRBV7-2, the J call TRBJ1-2; tentative D call: TRBD1 (6 bases). Germline lookup yields CDR1 SGHTA and CDR2 FQGNSA. The CDR3 consists of 16 residues. Trimming took 1 base from V and 4 from J, leaving 16 bases between them. The chain's CDR3 is CASSLGNREGSYGYTF. The CDR3 nucleotides are TGTGCCAGCAGCTTAGGGAACAGGGAGGGGAGCTATGGCTACACCTTC.

Only a few counts were recorded for this clone. J is TRBJ1-2 and V is TRBV10-3; 8 bases are shared with TRBD1. The CDR3 extends over 15 amino acids. V was clipped by 11 bases and J by 6 bases; unmatched bases: 17. Germline values: CDR1 ENHRY, CDR2 SYGVKD. The CDR3 sequence is CAARPAQQGVDGYTF. The CDR3 DNA reads TGTGCCGCTCGCCCCGCCCAACAGGGGGTAGATGGCTACACCTTC.

About this clone itself: A read error may account for a junction end that differs from germline. This chain links TRBV15 with TRBJ2-1, with 8 bases fitting TRBD2. The CDR3 is 19 residues long. The germline CDR1 and CDR2 sequences are LNHNV and YYDKDF (reference sequence). In nucleotides, the CDR3 is TGTGCCACCAGCGGAGATCTAGCGGGCCCGAGGGGCTCCTACAATGAGCAGTTCTTC. Amino acid sequence: CATSGDLAGPRGSYNEQFF.

The chain combines TRBV28 with TRBJ2-5; D remains unclear. V was shortened by 7 bases and J by 5 bases, with 20 bases between the two germline ends. CDR1 and CDR2 (germline): MDHEN, SYDVKM. The CDR3 runs 15 residues. DNA for the CDR3: TGTGCCAGCACGCCCTTCGACACCGAAAAGGAGACCCAGTACTTC. This sequence encodes CASTPFDTEKETQYF.

The chain employs TRBV3-1 (or the pseudogene TRBV3-2) and TRBJ1-4, with 11 bases that match TRBD1. V gave up 8 bases and J gave up 12 bases; unmatched junction bases: 5. Germline V CDR1 and CDR2: LGHDT, YNNKEL (reference sequence). The CDR3 is 12 amino acids. The chain's CDR3 is CASGRTGGELFF. The CDR3 coding sequence is TGTGCCAGCGGACGGACAGGGGGCGAACTGTTTTTT.

The V and J genes are TRBV3-1 (or the pseudogene TRBV3-2) and TRBJ1-1, with 9 positions matching TRBD1. Per germline, CDR1 LGHDT and CDR2 YNNKEL (reference sequence). CDR3 length equals 15 residues. V was clipped by 4 bases and J by 4 bases; unmatched bases: 7. The CDR3 bases are TGTGCCAGCAGCCGTACAGGGGGCGGGTCCACTGAAGCTTTCTTT. Amino acid sequence: CASSRTGGGSTEAFF.

The CDR3 sequence is CASSPSGGGQETQYF. The DNA of the CDR3 is TGTGCCAGCAGCCCTAGCGGGGGCGGCCAAGAGACCCAGTACTTC. The V call is TRBV7-3, the J call TRBJ2-5, with 10 bases fitting TRBD2. V trimming: 5 bases; J trimming: 1 base; junction bases outside the gene matches: 4. The CDR3 loop spans 15 amino acids. Germline loops: CDR1 SGHTA, CDR2 FQGTGA.